Shown below are 5 T cell receptor beta chains from a single sample sequenced in a study of cytomegalovirus exposure and HLA in healthy donors. A multiplex PCR was run with 60 Vbeta primers and 13 Jbeta primers. Assay: immunoSEQ multiplex PCR; the TCRdb copy retains only in-frame clones and omits some. The top ten clones hold around 0.26% of a sample with under 200,000 clones, almost 85% of them seen once. The specimen sequenced was PBMCs. The receptors originated from a boy aged 10-17 years in good health and CMV-seronegative.

This chain links TRBV7-3 with TRBJ1-1, with D maybe TRBD1 (6 bases). This CDR3 has 11 residues. CDR1 is SGHTA and CDR2 is FQGTGA in the germline V gene. V was cut by 5 bases and J by 9 bases, with 10 bases left in between. This chain's CDR3 is CASSDGQKAFF. CDR3 DNA: TGTGCCAGCAGCGATGGACAGAAAGCTTTCTTT.

This chain links TRBV7-2 with TRBJ1-2, with 8 positions matching TRBD1. Germline V gene sequence: CDR1 SGHTA, CDR2 FQGNSA. The CDR3 has 14 amino acids. V trimming: 6 bases; J trimming: 6 bases; junction bases outside the gene matches: 9. For the CDR3, the DNA is TGTGCCAGCAGAACGACAGGGGCGACTGATGGCTACACCTTC. Translated, it gives CASRTTGATDGYTF.

The chain uses TRBV28 and TRBJ2-1; 8 bases match TRBD2. Losses at the gene ends were 8 bases for V and 3 bases for J; bases not matched to a gene: 9. Germline assignment: CDR1 MDHEN and CDR2 SYDVKM. The length of the CDR3 is 15 residues. CDR3 sequence reads: CASGTGTSIYNEQFF. DNA of the CDR3: TGTGCCAGCGGAACCGGGACTAGTATCTACAATGAGCAGTTCTTC.

V gene TRBV11-2 combines with J gene TRBJ2-5; 9 bases line up with TRBD2. This CDR3 is 14 amino acids long. Trimming at V came to 2 bases and at J to 4 bases, leaving 2 bases not matched to a gene. Germline CDR1 SGHAT, CDR2 FQNNGV. The CDR3 nucleotides read TGTGCCAGCAGCTTAAGCGGGGGGCGAGAGACCCAGTACTTC. This sequence encodes CASSLSGGRETQYF.

Here the CDR3 DNA reads TGCAGCGTCGACAGCGGGCCTGAAGCTTTCTTT. This encodes CSVDSGPEAFF. The chain couples TRBV29-1 to TRBJ1-1, with TRBD1 as a possible D gene (5 bases). The CDR3 spans 11 residues. Between the trimmed V and J ends, which lost 6 bases and 6 bases, there was a span of 11 bases. Looked up from germline, CDR1 is SQVTM and CDR2 is ANQGSEA.